A selection of T cell receptor beta chains follows, all from one sample in a study of vaccination effects on CD4 cells after COVID-19. Measured with immunoSEQ multiplex PCR; TCRdb has only the in-frame clones, and not every one. This table has tens of thousands of clones, roughly 78% appearing once. Their antigens remain unidentified. Sample: CD4+ T cells from PBMCs cultured with HCoV-NL63 spike peptides, taken after COVID-19 vaccination. These receptors were obtained from a human donor who received a COVID-19 vaccine. Some clones in this sample may be carry-over from other donors' samples. CDR3s include the opening cysteine and the closing phenylalanine or tryptophan.

>TRBV19|TRBJ1-4|12
CASSIGGHKLFF
>TRBV6-2/TRBV6-3|TRBJ2-3|18
CASGPPGLALSSTDTQYF
>TRBV19|TRBJ1-2|14
CASSRGTGTYGYTF
>TRBV7-2|TRBJ2-5|16
CASSLMSGGGVGTQYF
>TRBV4-1|TRBJ2-5|18
CASSQVVSGGHEGETQYF
>TRBV27|TRBJ2-1|15
CASSTNPGGGYEQFF
>TRBV5-6|TRBJ2-4|17
CASSFRSWDRVKNIQYF
>TRBV6-4|TRBJ1-2|13
CASSPTGNYGYTF
>TRBV12-3/TRBV12-4|TRBJ1-2|13
CASSEQGARGYTF
>TRBV30|TRBJ1-1|13
CAWSGHPNTEAFF
>TRBV6-5|TRBJ2-4|15
CASRPTFVAKNIQYF
>TRBV5-5|TRBJ1-4|16
CASSFIGGDVGEKLFF
>TRBV10-2|TRBJ1-4|15
CASRGDGTGFEKLFF
>TRBV7-2|TRBJ1-5|14
CASSLDSDSKPQHF
>TRBV7-8|TRBJ1-4|14
CASSLGSTGEKLFF
>TRBV2|TRBJ2-5|16
CATRGTSGVGGETQYF
>TRBV2|TRBJ2-5|15
CASRPAPEWEETQYF
>TRBV5-1|TRBJ1-2|14
CASSQQGLIYGYTF
>TRBV28|TRBJ1-2|14
CASSRTGGNYGYTF
>TRBV6-1|TRBJ1-5|12
CASRYGYQPQHF
>TRBV5-1|TRBJ1-1|14
CASSTGMRGTEAFF
>TRBV14|TRBJ1-1|13
CASGQGLNTEAFF
>TRBV6-2/TRBV6-3|TRBJ2-5|14
CASSYSTGKETQYF
>TRBV12-2|TRBJ1-2|16
CASRSPRSGGGYGYTF
>TRBV27|TRBJ1-1|14
CASSLLTGRPEAFF
>TRBV18|TRBJ1-2|16
CASSPRAAGEEYGYTF
>TRBV3-1/TRBV3-2|TRBJ1-1|15
CASSQNRVMNTEAFF
>TRBV19|TRBJ2-1|17
CASSPHRQGNSYNEQFF
>TRBV5-8|TRBJ2-5|15
CASSPRSGGAETQYF
>TRBV24-1|TRBJ2-3|12
CATSDLLGSQYF
>TRBV3-1/TRBV3-2|TRBJ1-1|14
CASSRRTGNTEAFF
>TRBV6-2/TRBV6-3|TRBJ1-1|14
CASSYGGVHTEAFF
>TRBV19|TRBJ1-5|15
CASSLKTASNQPQHF
>TRBV25-1|TRBJ1-1|16
CASSFGWGRGSTEAFF
>TRBV6-5|TRBJ1-2|16
CASSYGLPGGSRGYTF
>TRBV2|TRBJ1-1|16
CASSARLGGDGTEAFF
>TRBV6-1|TRBJ1-6|16
CASSGRSTGLGSPLHF
>TRBV7-9|TRBJ2-2|13
CASSLGASGELFF
>TRBV7-2|TRBJ1-4|12
CASSYPNEKLFF